The entry below describes one TCR beta chain. Clones were sequenced by immunoSEQ multiplex PCR, and TCRdb holds only the in-frame ones, with some missing. Here the sample spans 200,000 to 250,000 clones, 65% to 85% being singletons. The source of the sample is a study of blood T cell repertoires in COVID-19. The CDR3 is 16 residues long. Germline V lookup: CDR1 SGHAT, CDR2 FQNNGV. The trim removed 5 bases at V and 6 bases at J, leaving 13 bases unmatched. Recovered status applied to Cohort 3 donors who had two consecutive negative PCRs. It also applied to those with clearance or with symptom resolution.

The material sequenced was PBMCs or T cells enriched from blood (not recorded which). This TCR derives from a middle-aged woman who had recovered from COVID-19. The genes are TRBV11-2 and TRBJ2-1; 7 bases fit TRBD2. This CDR3 reads CASSQRGVKRGNEQFF. CDR3 bases: TGTGCCAGCAGCCAACGGGGGGTGAAGAGGGGCAATGAGCAGTTCTTC.